Presented here are 11 T cell receptor beta chains from one specimen sequenced in a study of shared T cell receptors in the human thymus. The assay was immunoSEQ multiplex PCR, and TCRdb's table has in-frame clones only and misses some. The profile shows 700,000 or so clones, 75% to 90% of them singletons. These sequences were also reported in another study, on human thymus T cells.

Source material: thymocytes. These receptors were obtained from a girl less than two years old with a congenital heart defect.

The chain joins TRBV5-1 to TRBJ1-3, with TRBD1 matching 7 bases. The germline gives CDR1 SGHRS, CDR2 YFSETQ. CDR3 length: 17 amino acids. Trimming at V came to 4 bases and at J to 1 base, leaving 11 bases not matched to a gene. The CDR3 sequence: CASSLLLDRDSGNTIYF. DNA of the CDR3: TGCGCCAGCAGCCTACTACTCGACAGGGATTCTGGAAACACCATATATTTT.

The J gene is TRBJ2-3, the V gene TRBV6-1, with a weak D call TRBD1 (6 bases). Germline V lookup: CDR1 MNHNS, CDR2 SASEGT. This CDR3 is 18 amino acids long. V lost 2 bases, J lost 0 bases, and 18 bases lay in between. The CDR3 DNA reads as TGTGCCAGCAGTGAAACGGACAGCCTTCACCCGAGCACAGATACGCAGTATTTT. This sequence encodes CASSETDSLHPSTDTQYF.

In its sample, this clone was seen a few times. The V call is TRBV6-5, the J call TRBJ2-5; TRBD2 matches at 12 bases. Germline-derived CDR1 and CDR2 are MNHEY and SVGAGI. Germline trimming cut 2 bases from V and 3 bases from J; bases unmatched to any gene: 1. The CDR3 extends over 15 amino acids. CDR3 protein: CASSYASGGEETQYF. CDR3 nucleotide sequence: TGTGCCAGCAGTTACGCTAGCGGGGGGGAAGAGACCCAGTACTTC.

V usage is TRBV5-1 and J usage is TRBJ2-5; 7 nucleotides agree with TRBD1. CDR3 length equals 15 residues. Germline V gene data show CDR1 as SGHRS and CDR2 as YFSETQ. With V trimmed by 3 bases and J by 0 bases, 5 bases remained unmatched. The CDR3 region has the DNA TGCGCCAGCAGCTGGGACAGCCAGTACCAAGAGACCCAGTACTTC. Its translation: CASSWDSQYQETQYF.

V gene TRBV5-6 combines with J gene TRBJ2-5; D gene unclear. The J call may be faulty, since TRBJ2-7 better matches the DNA end. Germline V lookup: CDR1 SGHDT, CDR2 YYEEEE. The CDR3 is 15 amino acids. The CDR3: CASSLVFEHPYEQYF. CDR3 coding DNA: TGTGCCAGCAGCTTGGTTTTCGAGCATCCCTACGAGCAGTACTTC.

This clone was observed a few times. V is TRBV19 and J is TRBJ1-1; TRBD1 is a possible D gene (5 bases). Germline assignment: CDR1 LNHDA and CDR2 SQIVND (reference sequence). This CDR3 region has 11 residues. Deletions cut 6 bases from V and 10 bases from J, with 12 bases between. CDR3 protein: CASRGKDRAFF. In DNA, the CDR3 is TGTGCCAGTAGGGGGAAAGACAGAGCTTTCTTT. The variable domain in full, completed from reference TRBV19 and TRBJ1-1, reads DGGITQSPKYLFRKEGQNVTLSCEQNLNHDAMYWYRQDPGQGLRLIYYSQIVNDFQKGDIAEGYSVSREKKESFPLTVTSAQKNPTAFYLCASRGKDRAFFGQGTRLTVV.

V and J are TRBV28 and TRBJ1-5; D possibly corresponds to TRBD1 (5 bases). Trimming took 4 bases from V and 7 from J, leaving 14 bases between them. The germline CDR1 and CDR2 sequences are MDHEN and SYDVKM. This CDR3 comprises 14 residues. CDR3 sequence reads: CASSSRTFGQPQHF. Here the CDR3 DNA reads TGTGCCAGCAGTTCCAGGACATTTGGGCAGCCCCAGCATTTT.

This chain joins TRBV5-4 and TRBJ2-3, with D uncertain. The germline V gene has CDR1 SGHNT and CDR2 YYREEE (reference sequence). The CDR3 spans 12 residues. V lost 3 bases to trimming and J lost 3 bases, with 5 bases between them. The CDR3 protein is CASSSGTDTQYF. CDR3 DNA: TGTGCCAGCAGCTCCGGGACAGATACGCAGTATTTT.

V usage is TRBV9 and J usage is TRBJ1-3; tentative D call: TRBD1 (5 bases). CDR1 and CDR2 from the germline V gene are SGDLS and YYNGEE. This CDR3 has 18 residues. Trimming took 0 bases from V and 3 from J, leaving 19 bases between them. The DNA of the CDR3 is TGTGCCAGCAGCGTAGAGCGCGACAGTAGAACACTTGGAAACACCATATATTTT. It codes for CASSVERDSRTLGNTIYF.

This clone was counted between two and nine times. V and J are TRBV30 and TRBJ1-4, with 9 bases fitting TRBD1. CDR3 length: 17 amino acids. From germline, CDR1 is GTSNPN and CDR2 SVGIG (reference sequence). The J segment lost 0 bases and the V segment lost 2 bases, leaving 7 bases of the junction unmatched. CDR3 nucleotide sequence: TGTGCCTGGAGTTTCCGGGGACAGGGAGCAACTAATGAAAAACTGTTTTTT. Translating it yields CAWSFRGQGATNEKLFF.

J is TRBJ2-7 and V is TRBV12-5; 10 nucleotides align to TRBD1. V shed 3 bases, J shed 3 bases, and the junction held 2 bases outside the gene matches. Germline V lookup: CDR1 LGHNT, CDR2 FRNRAP. CDR3 size: 14 residues. Here the CDR3 reads CASGLWDRGYEQYF. The CDR3, as DNA: TGTGCTAGTGGTTTATGGGACAGGGGCTACGAGCAGTACTTC.